This is a list of T cell receptor beta chains from one sample in a study of vaccination effects on CD4 cells after COVID-19. Their cognate antigens are unknown. TCRdb keeps only in-frame clones here, not all; method: immunoSEQ multiplex PCR. The data contain 35,000 to 45,000 clones, 76% of them singletons. Sequencing used CD4+ T cells from PBMCs cultured without peptide, obtained after COVID-19 vaccination. The receptor set was obtained from a human donor who had a prior SARS-CoV-2 infection. Each CDR3 is given with its conserved first and last residue. A D gene is named only where the DNA matches it firmly. Expanded clones are given a class, and other clones once, few, many or no size at all.

V gene: TRBV3-1/TRBV3-2; D gene: -; clone size: -; J gene: TRBJ1-2; CDR3 protein: CASSQDVLPGSYGYTF; CDR3 DNA: TGTGCCAGCAGCCAAGATGTTCTCCCAGGGAGCTATGGCTACACCTTC
V gene: TRBV9; D gene: -; clone size: -; J gene: TRBJ2-2; CDR3 protein: CASSETGTQGTGELFF; CDR3 DNA: TGTGCCAGCAGCGAGACCGGGACCCAGGGCACCGGGGAGCTGTTTTTT
V gene: TRBV19; D gene: -; clone size: -; J gene: TRBJ2-2; CDR3 protein: CASSIGGIGELFF; CDR3 DNA: TGTGCCAGTAGTATCGGCGGGATCGGGGAGCTGTTTTTT
V gene: TRBV10-3; D gene: -; clone size: -; J gene: TRBJ2-6; CDR3 protein: CAIGGGAGSGANVLTF; CDR3 DNA: TGTGCCATCGGGGGTGGGGCAGGATCTGGGGCCAACGTCCTGACTTTC
V gene: TRBV14; D gene: TRBD2; clone size: -; J gene: TRBJ2-7; CDR3 protein: CASSHLAGDYEQYF; CDR3 DNA: TGTGCCAGCAGCCATTTAGCGGGGGACTACGAGCAGTACTTC
V gene: TRBV30; D gene: -; clone size: -; J gene: TRBJ2-7; CDR3 protein: CAWSYSYEQYF; CDR3 DNA: TGTGCCTGGAGTTATAGCTACGAGCAGTACTTC
V gene: TRBV5-6; D gene: -; clone size: -; J gene: TRBJ1-2; CDR3 protein: CASRVGTYGYTF; CDR3 DNA: TGTGCCAGCAGGGTAGGCACCTATGGCTACACCTTC
V gene: TRBV7-8; D gene: -; clone size: -; J gene: TRBJ1-2; CDR3 protein: CASSLGGVDYGYTF; CDR3 DNA: TGTGCCAGCAGCTTAGGGGGTGTAGACTATGGCTACACCTTC
V gene: TRBV19; D gene: TRBD1; clone size: -; J gene: TRBJ2-4; CDR3 protein: CASSPVTGGASKNIQYF; CDR3 DNA: TGTGCCAGTAGTCCGGTAACAGGGGGCGCATCCAAAAACATTCAGTACTTC
V gene: TRBV4-2; D gene: TRBD2; clone size: -; J gene: TRBJ2-1; CDR3 protein: CASSQDESGRGYNEQFF; CDR3 DNA: TGTGCCAGCAGCCAAGATGAGAGCGGGAGGGGATACAATGAGCAGTTCTTC
V gene: TRBV6-6; D gene: -; clone size: few; J gene: TRBJ1-4; CDR3 protein: CASNPTGTASNEKLFF; CDR3 DNA: TGTGCCAGCAACCCGACGGGCACAGCCTCTAATGAAAAACTGTTTTTT
V gene: TRBV9; D gene: -; clone size: -; J gene: TRBJ2-2; CDR3 protein: CASSVLPNTGELFF; CDR3 DNA: TGTGCCAGCAGCGTATTGCCGAACACCGGGGAGCTGTTTTTT
V gene: TRBV30; D gene: -; clone size: -; J gene: TRBJ1-4; CDR3 protein: CAWTTVNNEKLFF; CDR3 DNA: TGTGCCTGGACCACAGTAAATAATGAAAAACTGTTTTTT
V gene: TRBV7-3; D gene: -; clone size: -; J gene: TRBJ1-1; CDR3 protein: CASSPGLNTEAFF; CDR3 DNA: TGTGCCAGCAGCCCAGGTCTGAACACTGAAGCTTTCTTT
V gene: TRBV18; D gene: TRBD1; clone size: few; J gene: TRBJ1-5; CDR3 protein: CASSPKGTGVGNQPQHF; CDR3 DNA: TGTGCCAGCTCACCAAAAGGGACAGGGGTGGGCAATCAGCCCCAGCATTTT
V gene: TRBV6-5; D gene: -; clone size: -; J gene: TRBJ1-5; CDR3 protein: CASSYSGYNQPQHF; CDR3 DNA: TGTGCCAGCAGTTACTCGGGGTACAATCAGCCCCAGCATTTT
V gene: TRBV7-6; D gene: -; clone size: once; J gene: TRBJ2-7; CDR3 protein: CASSPRTVNGEQYF; CDR3 DNA: TGTGCCAGCAGCCCACGGACTGTAAACGGGGAGCAGTACTTC
V gene: TRBV11-3; D gene: -; clone size: -; J gene: TRBJ2-1; CDR3 protein: CASSRGTFYNEQFF; CDR3 DNA: TGTGCCAGCAGCAGGGGGACATTCTACAATGAGCAGTTCTTC
V gene: TRBV19; D gene: TRBD2; clone size: -; J gene: TRBJ2-3; CDR3 protein: CASSMRGGVTDTQYF; CDR3 DNA: TGTGCCAGTAGTATGCGGGGGGGAGTCACAGATACGCAGTATTTT
V gene: TRBV18; D gene: -; clone size: -; J gene: TRBJ1-1; CDR3 protein: CASSPHPGHENTEAFF; CDR3 DNA: TGTGCCAGCTCACCACATCCGGGACATGAGAACACTGAAGCTTTCTTT
V gene: TRBV7-9; D gene: TRBD2; clone size: -; J gene: TRBJ2-4; CDR3 protein: CASSLVTGGGIQYF; CDR3 DNA: TGTGCCAGCAGCTTAGTGACGGGGGGGGGCATTCAGTACTTC
V gene: TRBV30; D gene: -; clone size: once; J gene: TRBJ1-6; CDR3 protein: CAWSDGQSYNSPLHF; CDR3 DNA: TGTGCCTGGAGTGACGGACAGTCCTATAATTCACCCCTCCACTTT
V gene: TRBV2; D gene: -; clone size: -; J gene: TRBJ1-5; CDR3 protein: CASSQTDYSNQPQHF; CDR3 DNA: TGTGCCAGCAGTCAAACGGATTATAGCAATCAGCCCCAGCATTTT
V gene: TRBV3-1/TRBV3-2; D gene: -; clone size: few; J gene: TRBJ1-1; CDR3 protein: CASSQRPSQNTEAFF; CDR3 DNA: TGTGCCAGCAGCCAAAGGCCCTCCCAGAACACTGAAGCTTTCTTT
V gene: TRBV30; D gene: -; clone size: -; J gene: TRBJ1-5; CDR3 protein: CAWTHRFSNQPQHF; CDR3 DNA: TGTGCCTGGACACACAGGTTCAGCAATCAGCCCCAGCATTTT
V gene: TRBV3-1/TRBV3-2; D gene: -; clone size: -; J gene: TRBJ1-2; CDR3 protein: CASSQGTVYGYTF; CDR3 DNA: TGTGCCAGCAGCCAAGGGACCGTCTATGGCTACACCTTC
V gene: TRBV4-2; D gene: -; clone size: -; J gene: TRBJ2-3; CDR3 protein: CASSQETGRTQYF; CDR3 DNA: TGTGCCAGCAGCCAGGAAACGGGGCGTACGCAGTATTTT
V gene: TRBV5-4; D gene: TRBD2; clone size: once; J gene: TRBJ2-1; CDR3 protein: CASRHPAAGRENEQFF; CDR3 DNA: TGTGCCAGCAGACACCCCGCAGCGGGAAGGGAAAATGAGCAGTTCTTC
V gene: TRBV3-1/TRBV3-2; D gene: -; clone size: once; J gene: TRBJ1-5; CDR3 protein: CASSNQKFGNQPQHF; CDR3 DNA: TGTGCCAGCAGCAACCAAAAATTTGGGAATCAGCCCCAGCATTTT
V gene: TRBV7-2; D gene: -; clone size: -; J gene: TRBJ2-7; CDR3 protein: CASSLSEQYF; CDR3 DNA: TGTGCCAGCAGCTTAAGTGAGCAGTACTTC
V gene: TRBV5-4; D gene: -; clone size: -; J gene: TRBJ1-4; CDR3 protein: CASSLEKGNEKLFF; CDR3 DNA: TGTGCCAGCAGCCTCGAGAAGGGGAATGAAAAACTGTTTTTT
V gene: TRBV5-5; D gene: TRBD1; clone size: few; J gene: TRBJ2-2; CDR3 protein: CASSYHRQGPTGELFF; CDR3 DNA: TGTGCCAGCAGCTATCATCGACAGGGACCCACCGGGGAGCTGTTTTTT
V gene: TRBV7-2; D gene: TRBD2; clone size: -; J gene: TRBJ2-7; CDR3 protein: CASSFREGLGEQYF; CDR3 DNA: TGTGCCAGCAGCTTTCGGGAGGGCCTCGGAGAGCAGTACTTC
V gene: TRBV7-2; D gene: -; clone size: -; J gene: TRBJ2-1; CDR3 protein: CASSLSGPGAIANEQFF; CDR3 DNA: TGTGCCAGCAGCTTATCTGGTCCGGGGGCCATTGCTAATGAGCAGTTCTTC
V gene: TRBV20-1; D gene: -; clone size: -; J gene: TRBJ2-7; CDR3 protein: CSAWTGLRMYF; CDR3 DNA: TGCAGTGCTTGGACCGGACTAAGGATGTACTTC
V gene: TRBV2; D gene: -; clone size: -; J gene: TRBJ1-1; CDR3 protein: CASRVGRSGIQDYEAFF; CDR3 DNA: TGTGCCAGCAGGGTAGGTCGTTCGGGCATTCAAGATTATGAAGCTTTCTTT
V gene: TRBV5-1; D gene: -; clone size: -; J gene: TRBJ2-7; CDR3 protein: CASSLAASNSYEQYF; CDR3 DNA: TGCGCCAGCAGCTTGGCCGCGTCCAACTCCTACGAGCAGTACTTC
V gene: TRBV6-5; D gene: -; clone size: -; J gene: TRBJ2-3; CDR3 protein: CASSRARRDTQYF; CDR3 DNA: TGTGCCAGCAGCCGAGCCCGCCGGGATACGCAGTATTTT
V gene: TRBV10-3; D gene: -; clone size: -; J gene: TRBJ2-7; CDR3 protein: CAISESGRGQSLREQYF; CDR3 DNA: TGTGCCATCAGTGAGTCTGGGCGGGGACAGTCTCTACGAGAGCAGTACTTC
V gene: TRBV7-2; D gene: -; clone size: -; J gene: TRBJ2-2; CDR3 protein: CASPRSVNTGELFF; CDR3 DNA: TGTGCCAGCCCCCGGTCCGTAAACACCGGGGAGCTGTTTTTT
V gene: TRBV5-1; D gene: TRBD1; clone size: -; J gene: TRBJ2-1; CDR3 protein: CASSPGTGLSSYNEQFF; CDR3 DNA: TGCGCCAGCAGCCCAGGGACAGGGCTTAGCTCCTACAATGAGCAGTTCTTC
V gene: TRBV6-5; D gene: -; clone size: -; J gene: TRBJ2-5; CDR3 protein: CASSYSYTQETQYF; CDR3 DNA: TGTGCCAGCAGTTATTCCTATACCCAAGAGACCCAGTACTTC
V gene: TRBV11-1; D gene: -; clone size: -; J gene: TRBJ1-1; CDR3 protein: CASSWKAFGTEAFF; CDR3 DNA: TGTGCCAGCAGCTGGAAGGCGTTTGGCACTGAAGCTTTCTTT
V gene: TRBV4-2; D gene: -; clone size: few; J gene: TRBJ2-7; CDR3 protein: CASSQVAPTEQYF; CDR3 DNA: TGTGCCAGCAGCCAAGTTGCTCCGACCGAGCAGTACTTC
V gene: TRBV18; D gene: -; clone size: -; J gene: TRBJ2-3; CDR3 protein: CASSPSIPPLDTQYF; CDR3 DNA: TGTGCCAGCTCACCTTCCATACCACCATTAGATACGCAGTATTTT
V gene: TRBV2; D gene: TRBD1; clone size: -; J gene: TRBJ1-4; CDR3 protein: CASSGRDRVKLFF; CDR3 DNA: TGTGCCAGCAGTGGAAGGGACAGGGTTAAACTGTTTTTT
V gene: TRBV7-6; D gene: -; clone size: few; J gene: TRBJ1-3; CDR3 protein: CASSLDPFGSGNTIYF; CDR3 DNA: TGTGCCAGCAGCTTAGACCCTTTCGGGTCTGGAAACACCATATATTTT
V gene: TRBV19; D gene: -; clone size: -; J gene: TRBJ1-1; CDR3 protein: CASSIGGGSISEAFF; CDR3 DNA: TGTGCCAGTAGTATAGGAGGGGGGTCGATCTCTGAAGCTTTCTTT
V gene: TRBV9; D gene: TRBD2; clone size: -; J gene: TRBJ2-3; CDR3 protein: CASSPLLAGEGDTQYF; CDR3 DNA: TGTGCCAGCAGCCCTCTTCTAGCGGGAGAAGGAGATACGCAGTATTTT
V gene: TRBV5-1; D gene: TRBD1; clone size: -; J gene: TRBJ2-7; CDR3 protein: CASSSDRGEQYF; CDR3 DNA: TGCGCCAGCAGCTCTGACAGGGGCGAGCAGTACTTC
V gene: TRBV11-2; D gene: -; clone size: few; J gene: TRBJ2-1; CDR3 protein: CASSLLNGLSEQFF; CDR3 DNA: TGTGCCAGCAGCTTATTAAACGGCTTGTCAGAGCAGTTCTTC
V gene: TRBV15; D gene: -; clone size: -; J gene: TRBJ1-1; CDR3 protein: CATSNGGQDGAYTEAFF; CDR3 DNA: TGTGCCACCAGCAATGGGGGTCAGGACGGGGCGTACACTGAAGCTTTCTTT
V gene: TRBV25-1; D gene: -; clone size: -; J gene: TRBJ2-7; CDR3 protein: CASSQGVREYEQYF; CDR3 DNA: TGTGCCAGCAGCCAGGGGGTTCGGGAGTACGAGCAGTACTTC
V gene: TRBV5-5; D gene: -; clone size: -; J gene: TRBJ1-1; CDR3 protein: CASSAQGMNTEAFF; CDR3 DNA: TGTGCCAGCTCAGCCCAGGGAATGAACACTGAAGCTTTCTTT
V gene: TRBV9; D gene: -; clone size: once; J gene: TRBJ2-7; CDR3 protein: CASSVLPDSRSYEQYF; CDR3 DNA: TGTGCCAGCAGCGTCTTGCCGGACAGTCGCTCCTACGAGCAGTACTTC
V gene: TRBV19; D gene: -; clone size: -; J gene: TRBJ2-7; CDR3 protein: CASSIGWEDEQYF; CDR3 DNA: TGTGCCAGTAGTATCGGATGGGAAGATGAGCAGTACTTC